This T cell receptor (beta chain) was recorded in a study of cytomegalovirus exposure and HLA in healthy donors. CDR1 and CDR2 from the germline V gene are MNHEY and SMNVEV (reference sequence). The CDR3 has 15 residues. V lost 4 bases to trimming and J lost 3 bases, with 14 bases between them. PCR involved 60 Vbeta and 13 Jbeta primers. The method was immunoSEQ multiplex PCR; TCRdb's version includes in-frame clones alone and lacks a portion of them. The top ten hold about 15% of the sample, which has about 84,000 clones, roughly 63% seen once. The material sequenced was PBMCs. This TCR came from a woman in her thirties or forties in good health and CMV-seropositive. The chain has TRBV27 and TRBJ2-3; possibly TRBD2 for D (5 bases). The CDR3 DNA reads as TGTGCCAGCAGTTCGAGAGGGCAGTTAACAGATACGCAGTATTTT. Residues: CASSSRGQLTDTQYF.